This T cell receptor (beta chain) was recovered during a study of shared clonotypes between healthy human individuals (TCRdb year 2020). Regarding the study in general: The cohort included three men and a couple of women between 18 and 49 years of age. To estimate repertoire size and how much clonotypes are shared between individuals, the study performed deep sequencing of blood TCR repertoires from roughly five healthy adults. To increase sequencing depth and limit assay-specific biases, different laboratories used diverse techniques to prepare libraries and sequence TCR repertoires. Per donor, leukapheresis produced somewhere between about 0.94 and 9.5 billion PBMCs. For each donor, CD4 naive and CD4 memory were each run on three plates, CD8 naive on two plates, and CD8 memory on one plate.

Using the deep immunoSEQ assay, multiplex PCR amplified TCR CDR3 regions from genomic DNA. Genomic DNA extracted from each cell subset was distributed evenly over all wells of several immunoSEQ 96-well plates, and each plate served as one replicate. For sorted subsets, approximately 190 ng of genomic DNA, equivalent to around 31,000 T cell genomes, went into each replicate PCR. Purified libraries were measured with a Qubit 3.0 fluorometer, size-checked on a Bioanalyzer 2100, and measured again with the KAPA Library Quantification kit. Every immunoSEQ 96-well plate was sequenced on a separate single-read 150-cycle Illumina NextSeq 550 flow cell. Processing in the source paper ran as follows. The immunoSEQ output contained only junctional sequences without quality scores, so filtering could not match that applied to full-length reads. Sequences were annotated with PyIR, a Python wrapper for IgBLAST v1.9, and V/J genes and CDR3 were assigned using IMGT germline references. Reads with weak V/J assignments (E-value above 1e-6), missing CDR3, stop codons, out-of-frame junctions, or ambiguous translated residues were removed. V3J clonotypes were defined as sequences sharing the same inferred V gene, J gene, and CDR3 amino acid sequence. To compute the percentage overlap between repertoires, the number of shared unique clonotypes was divided by the size of the smaller repertoire. Repertoire richness was assessed with RTK rarefaction, the Chao1 estimator, and Recon v2.1 estimates of unobserved clonotypes. Generation probabilities for all TCRbeta clonotypes obtained by the gDNA method from a few donors were computed using OLGA. Drawn from immuneACCESS, this table holds only the in-frame rearrangements with V and J called that TCRdb kept. Clones are partly lost; checked studies trace under half to an unresolved V gene and leave the rest unexplained. The DNA was the basis for D and trimming; V, J and clone size are from that table. Across this sample there are about 2 million clones, with roughly 94% seen only once. The ten largest clones take up 1% to 1.5% of the sample.

For the CD8 naive samples, CD45RO-negative cells were positively selected for CCR7, yielding a CD45RA+CCR7+ population from which TemRA cells were excluded. The donors were healthy, HIV-negative adults with no recently reported acute infections or vaccinations. All donors were Caucasian adults living in Nashville, Tennessee, USA. Blood was collected by leukapheresis, and PBMCs were isolated by Ficoll-Histopaque density gradient centrifugation and then cryopreserved in liquid nitrogen vapor phase. Analytical flow cytometry was used to check the purity and quantity of each magnetically sorted T cell population. From each sorted fraction, genomic DNA was isolated and quantified by UV absorbance on a Nanodrop 2000c. Study-level results and caveats: Because the study included a small number of donors, the genetic and exposure-history diversity represented was limited. Across a handful of donors, about 4.5% of naive CD4, roughly 3.8% of naive CD8, about 2% of memory CD4, and roughly 0.41% of memory CD8 clonotypes were shared. Rarefaction of sorted-subset datasets indicated incomplete sequencing despite the large sequencing depth. Clonotypes shared by all four sorted-subset donors showed higher generation probabilities than non-shared clonotypes. Estimated clonotype richness was generally larger for naive than for memory subsets. Based on pairwise subsampling, the degree of clonotype sharing among donors was expected to be affected by sequencing depth. Only blood was sampled, and tissue TCR repertoires likely differ from those in blood.

Including the terminal cysteine and phenylalanine, the CDR3 comprises 14 residues. Just the 42-base CDR3 DNA is kept, in frame starting at base 1. For CDR1 and CDR2, the germline V gene lists SGHVS and FQNEAQ. Ends trimmed: V by 1 base, J by 8 bases; bases unmatched to a gene: 7. On this clone itself: What this receptor recognizes is not known. Base qualities were left out, and no much larger clone turns up one base away.

The source is a young man in good health. Sequenced sample: naive CD8+ T cells sorted from blood. The cell subset or site label, as the study defines it: CD45RA+CCR7+. The sequence links TRBV7-8 to TRBJ1-1, with TRBD1 matching 7 junction bases. The DNA sequence is as follows: TGTGCCAGCAGCTTAGGGGGACAGCATGGGGAAGCTTTCTTT. It is translated as CASSLGGQHGEAFF.